The 13 T cell receptor beta chains below were found in one sample sequenced in a study of PD-1 blockade in classical Hodgkin lymphoma. The method was immunoSEQ multiplex PCR; TCRdb's version includes in-frame clones alone and lacks a portion of them. The sample includes around 58,000 clones, 90% seen only once; the top ten take approximately 9.8%. Relapse after autologous stem cell transplantation occurred in every patient, and brentuximab vedotin exposure varied. The sequencing used peripheral blood mononuclear cells (PBMCs), collected at baseline. These receptors all come from a human donor with classical Hodgkin lymphoma.

The chain recombines TRBV30 with TRBJ2-7, with D perhaps TRBD2 (5 bases). This CDR3 is built from 13 residues. V shed 2 bases and J shed 3 bases, with 11 bases lying between them. Looked up from germline, CDR1 is GTSNPN and CDR2 is SVGIG (reference sequence). CDR3 sequence (DNA): TGTGCCTGGAGTCGAGGGCGCGGCTACGAGCAGTACTTC. Its translation: CAWSRGRGYEQYF.

The V call is TRBV27, the J call TRBJ1-2; D perhaps matches TRBD1 (5 bases). Germline lookup yields CDR1 MNHEY and CDR2 SMNVEV (reference sequence). The CDR3 is 13 amino acids. Trimming left V 3 bases short and J 2 bases short, with 7 bases between. CDR3 sequence: CASSFAGNYGYTF. The DNA for the CDR3 is TGTGCCAGCAGTTTTGCAGGGAACTATGGCTACACCTTC.

V and J are TRBV19 and TRBJ1-5, with D unclear. V lost 6 bases and J 3 bases, leaving 6 bases between the germline ends. Germline values: CDR1 LNHDA, CDR2 SQIVND (reference sequence). The CDR3 has 12 residues. CDR3 sequence: CASRQYNQPQHF. The CDR3 DNA sequence: TGTGCCAGTAGACAGTACAATCAGCCCCAGCATTTT.

The V call is TRBV9, the J call TRBJ2-7; D possibly corresponds to TRBD1 (6 bases). The germline CDR1 and CDR2 sequences are SGDLS and YYNGEE. V dropped 4 bases and J dropped 2 bases, with 16 bases sitting between them. The CDR3 has 15 amino acids. This CDR3 reads CASSPGWAGAYEQYF. In DNA form, the CDR3 reads TGTGCCAGCAGCCCCGGGTGGGCAGGGGCCTACGAGCAGTACTTC.

This sequence joins TRBV7-2 and TRBJ1-1, with D tentatively TRBD1 (6 bases). The ends were cut back, 2 bases at V and 0 bases at J, with 7 bases in the middle. This CDR3 comprises 14 residues. CDR1 and CDR2 from the germline V gene are SGHTA and FQGNSA. The CDR3 here is CASSLQGLNTEAFF. The DNA for the CDR3 is TGTGCCAGCAGCTTACAGGGGTTGAACACTGAAGCTTTCTTT.

The J gene is TRBJ1-5, the V gene TRBV6-1, with D unclear. Trimming left V 4 bases short and J 9 bases short, with 7 bases between. The CDR3 is 11 residues long. Germline V gene lookup returns CDR1 MNHNS and CDR2 SASEGT. The CDR3, as DNA: TGTGCCAGCAGTGCGGAGGCGCCCCAGCATTTT. This gives the protein CASSAEAPQHF.

This sequence joins TRBV18 and TRBJ2-7; 7 bases match TRBD1. Trimming took 1 base from V and 3 from J; bases not matched to a gene: 3. The germline V gene encodes CDR1 KGHSH and CDR2 LQKENI. There are 14 residues in the CDR3. CDR3 sequence (DNA): TGTGCCAGCTCACCACAGGCAGGGGGCTACGAGCAGTACTTC. Amino acids: CASSPQAGGYEQYF.

The V call is TRBV18, the J call TRBJ1-5; D gene unclear. Per the germline V gene, CDR1 is KGHSH and CDR2 is LQKENI. This CDR3 has 13 residues. With 1 base removed from V and 4 bases from J, the gap between germline ends came to 5 bases. CDR3 sequence: CASSPLPNQPQHF. For the CDR3, the DNA is TGTGCCAGCTCACCACTCCCGAATCAGCCCCAGCATTTT.

The CDR3 protein is CASSGLAGGLSTDTQYF. The CDR3 DNA reads TGTGCCAGCAGTGGACTAGCGGGAGGCTTGAGCACAGATACGCAGTATTTT. This chain links TRBV13 with TRBJ2-3, with 14 bases lining up with TRBD2. J was trimmed by 0 bases and V by 6 bases; bases with no gene match: 5. CDR1 PRHDT and CDR2 FYEKMQ come from the germline V gene (reference sequence). CDR3 length: 17 residues.

V usage is TRBV4-1 and J usage is TRBJ2-3; 8 positions match TRBD2. The ends lost 4 bases at V and 4 bases at J; junction bases unmatched: 4. Germline V gives CDR1 MGHRA, CDR2 YSYEKL. The CDR3 runs 14 residues. In nucleotides, the CDR3 is TGCGCCAGCAGCCCGGGACTAGTTTCAGATACGCAGTATTTT. Translation gives CASSPGLVSDTQYF.

The chain carries TRBV28 and TRBJ1-5, with 8 bases that match TRBD1. In germline, CDR1 is MDHEN, CDR2 SYDVKM. After removal of 5 bases from V and 2 bases from J, the junction contained 5 bases not matched to a gene. The CDR3 spans 15 residues. The CDR3 DNA reads as TGTGCCAGCAGTAAATCGACAGGGGGCAATCAGCCCCAGCATTTT. Its translation is CASSKSTGGNQPQHF.

This rearrangement joins TRBV18 to TRBJ2-7; D ambiguous. Germline CDR1 KGHSH, CDR2 LQKENI. CDR3 length: 13 residues. The germline V and J ends were trimmed by 1 base and 0 bases, with 4 bases remaining between them. CDR3 in amino acids: CASSPQGSYEQYF. The CDR3 nucleotides read TGTGCCAGCTCACCACAGGGCTCCTACGAGCAGTACTTC.

V and J are TRBV5-1 and TRBJ2-3; D call uncertain. Trimming took off 7 bases at V and 3 bases at J, with 12 bases between the two ends. The CDR3 covers 13 residues. CDR1 is SGHRS, CDR2 YFSETQ, per germline. CDR3 bases: TGCGCCAGCCAAATAGTGGGAACAGATACGCAGTATTTT. It specifies CASQIVGTDTQYF.